These 27 T cell receptor beta chains were sequenced from one sample in a study of human T cells and chemical hapten exposure. Time point in this sample: pre-sensitization, week 0. Stated treatment: therapeutic diphenylcyclopropenone sensitization with weekly scalp DPC. From the RACE reads, TCRdb called clonotypes with MiXCR, one entry per CDR3 protein. Of roughly 90,000 distinct CDR3 sequences in the sample, 8% to 10% were seen once. The material was whole blood, obtained in connection with sensitization to the hapten diphenylcyclopropenone (DPC). These receptors were taken from a woman aged 40 to 50 with alopecia areata. Some clones in this sample may be carry-over from other donors' samples.

As concerns this clonotype: Just one base apart from a much larger clone, this may be a read error. The chain links TRBV20-1 to TRBJ1-2; D might be TRBD1 (5 bases). The V gene lost 1 base and the J gene lost 1 base, with 7 bases spanning the gap. Germline CDR1 reads DFQATT; CDR2 reads SNEGSKA (reference sequence). The CDR3 runs to 13 residues. CDR3 nucleotide sequence: TGCAGTGCTAGAGCCAGGGATAACTATGGCTACACCTTC. It specifies CSARARDNYGYTF.

This clonotype has at least ten counts. The chain couples TRBV4-2 to TRBJ2-7; a possible D gene is TRBD2 (6 bases). In germline, CDR1 is LGHNA, CDR2 YNFKEQ. Trimming took 3 bases from V and 2 from J, leaving 11 bases between them. The CDR3 sequence is 14 residues long. The CDR3 bases are TGTGCCAGCAGCCAGGGAGGACAAGCCTACGAGCAGTACTTC. It encodes CASSQGGQAYEQYF.

In this sample, this clonotype turned up many times. This chain uses TRBV6-2 or TRBV6-3 with TRBJ2-1, with 7 bases matching TRBD2. CDR3 size: 15 residues. CDR1 is MNHEY, CDR2 SVGEGT, per germline. Trimming at V came to 6 bases and at J to 3 bases, leaving 8 bases not matched to a gene. The CDR3 nucleotides read TGTGCCAGCAGACGCCGGGGGGACTTCTACAATGAGCAGTTCTTC. Translating gives CASRRRGDFYNEQFF.

This clonotype was picked up many times. This rearrangement joins TRBV9 to TRBJ1-2; the D gene is possibly TRBD1 (5 bases). The CDR3 is 15 amino acids. The germline V and J ends were trimmed by 6 bases and 7 bases, with 22 bases remaining between them. Germline lookup yields CDR1 SGDLS and CDR2 YYNGEE. CDR3: CASTSQSGGLGGYTF. CDR3 nucleotides: TGTGCCAGCACCTCCCAGTCGGGGGGACTGGGTGGCTACACCTTC.

This clonotype was detected only a few times. The CDR3 loop reads CSARDPGLAGHEQYF. The CDR3, as DNA: TGCAGTGCTAGAGATCCGGGACTAGCGGGACACGAGCAGTACTTC. V usage is TRBV20-1 and J usage is TRBJ2-7, with 13 bases lining up with TRBD2. The CDR3 spans 15 residues. The J segment lost 5 bases and the V segment lost 0 bases, leaving 4 bases of the junction unmatched. Per germline, CDR1 DFQATT and CDR2 SNEGSKA (reference sequence).

This clonotype was counted at least ten times. The chain joins TRBV6-5 to TRBJ2-6, with 12 bases that match TRBD2. Trimming cost V 2 bases and J 1 base; bases outside gene matches: 3. The germline V gene encodes CDR1 MNHEY and CDR2 SVGAGI. The CDR3 covers 18 residues. In DNA, the CDR3 is TGTGCCAGCAGTTACAAGCTAGCGGGGGGGTCTGGGGCCAACGTCCTGACTTTC. This gives the protein CASSYKLAGGSGANVLTF.

This clonotype was picked up one time. This chain connects TRBV2 to TRBJ1-3; maybe TRBD1 (6 bases). V was cut by 6 bases and J by 0 bases, with 9 bases left in between. CDR1 and CDR2 (germline): SNHLY, FYNNEI. CDR3 size: 14 residues. The chain's CDR3 is CASRGDNSGNTIYF. DNA for the CDR3: TGTGCCAGCAGAGGGGACAACTCTGGAAACACCATATATTTT.

With regard to this clonotype: A read error is possible here, since a much larger clone lies one base away. This rearrangement joins TRBV7-2 to TRBJ1-1, with 7 bases aligning to TRBD1. The CDR3 length is 15 residues. Germline CDR1 SGHTA, CDR2 FQGNSA. The CDR3 loop reads CACRTRTGVYTEVFF. The CDR3 nucleotides read TGTGCCTGCAGGACACGCACAGGGGTCTACACTGAAGTTTTCTTT.

A few counts support this clonotype. V usage is TRBV4-3 and J usage is TRBJ2-2; D not certain. Deletions cut 0 bases from V and 2 bases from J, with 7 bases between. Germline-derived CDR1 and CDR2 are LGHNA and YSLEER. The CDR3 length is 15 residues. CDR3 sequence (DNA): TGCGCCAGCAGCCAAGAGGGAAGAAACACCGGGGAGCTGTTTTTT. It encodes CASSQEGRNTGELFF.

V usage is TRBV7-9 and J usage is TRBJ2-1; D uncertain. The CDR3 has 14 residues. V lost 1 base and J 8 bases, leaving 12 bases between the germline ends. The germline V gene has CDR1 SEHNR and CDR2 FQNEAQ (reference sequence). Here the CDR3 DNA reads TGTGCCAGCAGCTTAGATTATGTCGCGGATGAGCAGTTCTTC. It yields the protein CASSLDYVADEQFF.

This clonotype was counted between two and nine times. The V and J genes are TRBV12-3 or TRBV12-4 and TRBJ2-5, with D hard to call. The CDR3 has 14 residues. The V end was cut by 5 bases, the J end by 2 bases, with 12 bases between. For the CDR3, the DNA is TGTGCCAGCAGTCTAAGTGGCGTACAAGAGACCCAGTACTTC. It encodes CASSLSGVQETQYF.

Only a few counts were recorded for this clonotype. J is TRBJ2-3 and V is TRBV20-1, with TRBD1 identical over 7 bases. The CDR3 has 12 amino acids. The junction had 0 bases not matched to a gene; V was cut back by 5 bases and J by 1 base. Germline-derived CDR1 and CDR2 are DFQATT and SNEGSKA (reference sequence). The CDR3 nucleotides read TGCAGTGCTGGACAGGGCACAGATACGCAGTATTTT. It is translated as CSAGQGTDTQYF.

V is TRBV4-1 and J is TRBJ1-4; tentatively, D is TRBD1 (5 bases). Germline V lookup: CDR1 MGHRA, CDR2 YSYEKL. The CDR3 runs 15 residues. V lost 2 bases to trimming and J lost 7 bases, with 14 bases between them. This chain's CDR3 is CASSQPPAGGEKLFF. The CDR3 DNA is TGCGCCAGCAGCCAACCACCCGCGGGGGGTGAAAAACTGTTTTTT.

This clonotype was seen a handful of times. The chain combines TRBV10-3 with TRBJ1-2, with D hard to call. Trimming cost V 3 bases and J 4 bases, with 9 bases left between them. In germline, CDR1 is ENHRY, CDR2 SYGVKD. The CDR3 is 13 amino acids. The chain's CDR3 is CAISEGQSYGYTF. CDR3 nucleotide sequence: TGTGCCATCAGTGAAGGGCAGAGCTATGGCTACACCTTC.

V is TRBV6-2 or TRBV6-3 and J is TRBJ2-7; D unclear. The germline V gene encodes CDR1 MNHEY and CDR2 SVGEGT. The V end was cut by 6 bases, the J end by 8 bases, with 23 bases between. The CDR3 runs 15 residues. The CDR3 nucleotides read TGTGCCAGCAGCGCTTGGGAATCAGGCGATTACAAGCAGTACTTC. This sequence encodes CASSAWESGDYKQYF.

In this sample, this clonotype turned up many times. This rearrangement joins TRBV6-6 to TRBJ1-5; D might be TRBD1 (6 bases). CDR1 and CDR2 from the germline V gene are MNHNY and SVGAGI (reference sequence). Trimming took 7 bases from V and 5 from J, leaving 12 bases between them. The CDR3 sequence is 13 residues long. The CDR3 reads CASIHSGDQPQHF. CDR3 DNA: TGTGCCAGCATTCATTCAGGGGATCAGCCCCAGCATTTT.

This clonotype has ten or more counts. The rearrangement uses TRBV12-3 or TRBV12-4 and TRBJ2-7; no clear D gene. V gave up 5 bases and J gave up 2 bases, with 7 bases separating them. This CDR3 is 12 amino acids long. This chain's CDR3 is CASSPGPYEQYF. CDR3 DNA sequence: TGTGCCAGCAGTCCCGGGCCCTACGAGCAGTACTTC.

A few counts support this clonotype. This rearrangement joins TRBV5-6 to TRBJ2-1, with 8 bases that match TRBD2. J gave up 0 bases and V 4 bases, and 9 bases lay outside the gene matches. CDR1 SGHDT and CDR2 YYEEEE come from the germline V gene. The CDR3 totals 17 residues. For the CDR3, the DNA is TGTGCCAGCAGCGGATTTAGCGGGGATAGCTCCTACAATGAGCAGTTCTTC. This sequence encodes CASSGFSGDSSYNEQFF.

This clonotype was seen repeatedly, ten times or more. The V gene is TRBV6-6, the J gene TRBJ2-1; D possibly corresponds to TRBD2 (5 bases). Trimming cost V 5 bases and J 9 bases, with 11 bases left between them. This CDR3 spans 12 amino acids. Germline CDR1 and CDR2: MNHNY and SVGAGI (reference sequence). The CDR3 protein is CASSTWRVEQFF. CDR3 nucleotides: TGTGCCAGCAGTACGTGGCGGGTTGAGCAGTTCTTC.

This clonotype was seen at least ten times. This CDR3 is CASSTLSYEQYF. For the CDR3, the DNA is TGTGCCAGCAGTACCCTCTCCTACGAGCAGTACTTC. The V gene is TRBV6-2 or TRBV6-3, the J gene TRBJ2-7; unclear D gene. CDR1 is MNHEY, CDR2 SVGEGT, per germline. V lost 5 bases and J 0 bases, leaving 5 bases between the germline ends. This CDR3 comprises 12 residues.

This clonotype has ten or more counts. This chain uses TRBV27 with TRBJ1-1; 9 bases agree with TRBD1. The CDR3 totals 14 residues. The ends lost 5 bases at V and 4 bases at J; junction bases unmatched: 5. Germline CDR1 is MNHEY and CDR2 is SMNVEV (reference sequence). CDR3 DNA sequence: TGTGCCAGCAGTCCTTTGACAGGGGGCACTGAAGCTTTCTTT. Amino acids: CASSPLTGGTEAFF.

Ten or more counts support this clonotype. The chain employs TRBV2 and TRBJ2-7; 12 bases are shared with TRBD2. V was pared by 6 bases and J by 4 bases, with 7 bases of the junction left unmatched. This CDR3 is 15 amino acids long. Germline lookup yields CDR1 SNHLY and CDR2 FYNNEI. CDR3 protein: CASSPDLAGGYEQYF. In DNA form, the CDR3 reads TGTGCCAGCAGCCCGGACCTAGCGGGGGGGTACGAGCAGTACTTC. Full variable domain (remainder filled in from reference TRBV2 and TRBJ2-7): EPEVTQTPSHQVTQMGQEVILRCVPISNHLYFYWYRQILGQKVEFLVSFYNNEISEKSEIFDDQFSVERPDGSNFTLKIRSTKLEDSAMYFCASSPDLAGGYEQYFGPGTRLTVT.

This clonotype was observed at least ten times. The V and J genes are TRBV29-1 and TRBJ2-4, with 9 bases aligning to TRBD1. The germline V gene has CDR1 SQVTM and CDR2 ANQGSEA. Losses at the gene ends were 4 bases for V and 7 bases for J; bases not matched to a gene: 11. CDR3 length: 15 amino acids. CDR3 sequence: CSVAKTGGVRNIQYF. CDR3 DNA: TGCAGCGTTGCCAAGACAGGGGGGGTGAGGAACATTCAGTACTTC.

This clonotype was recorded many times. J is TRBJ2-7 and V is TRBV11-2; D unresolved. Per germline, CDR1 SGHAT and CDR2 FQNNGV. The CDR3 is 13 amino acids. V was trimmed by 5 bases and J by 11 bases, leaving 19 bases between them. The CDR3 bases are TGTGCCAGCAGCGTAACCACTCCCGGCTTGGAGTACTTC. Encoded protein: CASSVTTPGLEYF.

This clonotype was picked up one time. With a much larger clone just one base away, this may be a read error. The V gene is TRBV18, the J gene TRBJ2-4, with TRBD2 as a possible D gene (5 bases). The CDR3 extends over 17 amino acids. In germline, CDR1 is KGHSH, CDR2 LQKENI. The CDR3 reads CASSPLPSSPTTNTQYF. CDR3 nucleotide sequence: TGTGCCAGCTCACCGTTGCCCTCATCGCCGACTACCAACACTCAGTACTTC.

Remarks on this clonotype: A much larger clone lies a single base off, so this may be a read error. V gene TRBV24-1 combines with J gene TRBJ2-1, with 7 bases matching TRBD1. Germline CDR1 reads KGHDR; CDR2 reads SFDVKD. This CDR3 is 16 amino acids long. The CDR3 DNA reads as TGTGCCACCGGTGACATGACAGGGAGCAGCTACAATGAGCAGTTCTTC. Translated, it gives CATGDMTGSSYNEQFF.

This clonotype was detected ten times or more. This chain joins TRBV28 and TRBJ2-7; 8 positions match TRBD1. The CDR3 covers 13 residues. The V segment lost 4 bases and the J segment 3 bases; nucleotides outside the gene matches: 2. Germline values: CDR1 MDHEN, CDR2 SYDVKM. CDR3 DNA sequence: TGTGCCAGCAGTTCAGGGGGCGTCTACGAGCAGTACTTC. Translated: CASSSGGVYEQYF. The full variable domain, completed using reference TRBV28 and TRBJ2-7, is DVKVTQSSRYLVKRTGEKVFLECVQDMDHENMFWYRQDPGLGLRLIYFSYDVKMKEKGDIPEGYSVSREKKERFSLILESASTNQTSMYLCASSSGGVYEQYFGPGTRLTVT.